Presented here are 32 T cell receptor beta chains from one specimen sequenced in a study of control samples from healthy donors and cancer patients. Generated by immunoSEQ multiplex PCR, the TCRdb table keeps only in-frame clones and is missing some. This sample has 70,000 to 100,000 clones; 90% to 95% occur once, and the top ten carry approximately 15%. What was sequenced was blood. These receptors were obtained from a man between 50 and 59 years old in good health.

The V call is TRBV11-1, the J call TRBJ2-5, with D possibly being TRBD1 (6 bases). This CDR3 is built from 15 residues. Germline assignment: CDR1 SGHAT and CDR2 FQDESV (reference sequence). Trimming pared 2 bases from V and 4 bases from J, leaving 14 bases between. The chain's CDR3 is CASSLLAGQRETQYF. The CDR3 nucleotides read TGTGCCAGCAGCTTACTGGCTGGACAGAGAGAGACCCAGTACTTC.

This chain uses TRBV23-1 with TRBJ1-1; no clear D. TRBV23-1 is identified as an open reading frame with a role that is uncertain. Trimming left V 0 bases short and J 7 bases short, with 9 bases between. CDR3 length: 13 residues. In nucleotides, the CDR3 is TGCGCCAGCAGTCAATCCGGGCGCCTTGAAGCTTTCTTT. Translation gives CASSQSGRLEAFF.

J is TRBJ1-6 and V is TRBV7-2, with D perhaps TRBD1 (5 bases). V was cut by 6 bases and J by 10 bases, with 13 bases left in between. CDR1 is SGHTA, CDR2 FQGNSA, per germline. CDR3 length: 13 amino acids. The chain's CDR3 is CASRETGVSPLHF. CDR3 in DNA: TGTGCCAGCAGGGAAACAGGCGTCTCACCCCTCCACTTT.

The V call is TRBV13, the J call TRBJ1-3; 7 bases match TRBD1. The CDR3 extends over 17 amino acids. The germline gives CDR1 PRHDT, CDR2 FYEKMQ (reference sequence). The V gene end was trimmed by 5 bases and the J gene end by 1 base; junction bases not matched to a gene: 11. CDR3 nucleotides: TGTGCCAGCAGCCCCTCGACAGGGACGGGGTCTGGAAACACCATATATTTT. Its translation: CASSPSTGTGSGNTIYF. The full variable domain, with the rest looked up from reference TRBV13 and TRBJ1-3, is AAGVIQSPRHLIKEKRETATLKCYPIPRHDTVYWYQQGPGQDPQFLISFYEKMQSDKGSIPDRFSAQQFSDYHSELNMSSLELGDSALYFCASSPSTGTGSGNTIYFGEGSWLTVV.

The chain joins TRBV6-5 to TRBJ1-2; D is ambiguous. Trimming removed 2 bases from V and 5 bases from J, with 6 bases in between. Per the germline V gene, CDR1 is MNHEY and CDR2 is SVGAGI. This CDR3 is built from 12 residues. DNA for the CDR3: TGTGCCAGCAGTTACCTGGGGTATGGCTACACCTTC. Its protein is CASSYLGYGYTF.

The chain has TRBV11-2 and TRBJ1-1; TRBD1 might be the D (5 bases). Germline values: CDR1 SGHAT, CDR2 FQNNGV. V lost 1 base, J lost 4 bases, and 13 bases lay in between. The length of the CDR3 is 15 residues. DNA of the CDR3: TGTGCCAGCAGCTTAGTACCCGGGGCCGGCACTGAAGCTTTCTTT. This gives the protein CASSLVPGAGTEAFF.

The chain is built from TRBV15 and TRBJ1-1, with 8 bases fitting TRBD1. V dropped 1 base and J dropped 8; count of bases not matched to a gene: 9. Germline assignment: CDR1 LNHNV and CDR2 YYDKDF (reference sequence). The CDR3 consists of 15 residues. The CDR3 protein is CATSRGAPGGVEAFF. CDR3 DNA sequence: TGTGCCACCAGCAGAGGTGCCCCAGGGGGCGTAGAAGCTTTCTTT. Variable domain in full (rest from reference TRBV15 and TRBJ1-1): DAMVIQNPRYQVTQFGKPVTLSCSQTLNHNVMYWYQQKSSQAPKLLFHYYDKDFNNEADTPDNFQSRRPNTSFCFLDIRSPGLGDTAMYLCATSRGAPGGVEAFFGQGTRLTVV.

The chain uses TRBV9 and TRBJ1-5, with 8 nucleotides matching TRBD1. In germline, CDR1 is SGDLS, CDR2 YYNGEE. The CDR3 is made up of 14 amino acids. V gave up 3 bases and J gave up 4 bases; unmatched junction bases: 3. As DNA, the CDR3 is TGTGCCAGCAGCGCCGGGACAGGAAATCAGCCCCAGCATTTT. Encoded protein: CASSAGTGNQPQHF.

The chain joins TRBV6-5 to TRBJ2-3, with 10 bases fitting TRBD2. Per the germline V gene, CDR1 is MNHEY and CDR2 is SVGAGI. CDR3 length: 16 residues. Trimming removed 4 bases from V and 2 bases from J; junction bases left unmatched: 6. CDR3 region: CASSSLSGGLTDTQYF. CDR3 sequence (DNA): TGTGCCAGCAGTTCCCTTAGCGGGGGGCTCACAGATACGCAGTATTTT.

The rearrangement links TRBV27 to TRBJ2-1; D call uncertain. This CDR3 contains 16 residues. The V gene's germline CDR1 is MNHEY and CDR2 SMNVEV (reference sequence). V lost 5 bases and J 10 bases, leaving 24 bases between the germline ends. For the CDR3, the DNA is TGTGCCAGCAGTCCTACCCAAGGGCCAATTAGCATCGAGCAGTTCTTC. Translation gives CASSPTQGPISIEQFF.

This clone came up once. The CDR3 region has the DNA TGTGCCACGTCCCAGGGTACTACGCAGTATTTT. It is translated as CATSQGTTQYF. This chain uses TRBV6-5 with TRBJ2-3; a possible D gene is TRBD1 (5 bases). CDR3 length: 11 residues. CDR1 is MNHEY and CDR2 is SVGAGI in the germline V gene. V was cut by 10 bases and J by 8 bases, with 13 bases left in between.

This sequence joins TRBV7-8 and TRBJ2-1; D might be TRBD2 (6 bases). The V gene's germline CDR1 is SGHVS and CDR2 FQNEAQ. V gave up 7 bases and J gave up 0 bases, with 16 bases separating them. This CDR3 has 16 amino acids. CDR3 residues: CASTTYVGGSYNEQFF. DNA of the CDR3: TGTGCCAGCACCACATATGTGGGGGGCTCCTACAATGAGCAGTTCTTC.

This chain uses TRBV6-1 with TRBJ2-2; no definite D call. Germline values: CDR1 MNHNS, CDR2 SASEGT. The V end was cut by 3 bases, the J end by 7 bases, with 6 bases between. CDR3 length: 12 amino acids. The CDR3 region is CASSEMSGELFF. CDR3 sequence (DNA): TGTGCCAGCAGTGAGATGAGCGGGGAGCTGTTTTTT.

V and J are TRBV3-1 (or the pseudogene TRBV3-2) and TRBJ1-1, with D unresolved. The germline V gene encodes CDR1 LGHDT and CDR2 YNNKEL (reference sequence). The CDR3 extends over 15 amino acids. Trimming shortened V by 0 bases and J by 1 base, and 9 bases separated the two germline ends. CDR3 region: CASSQDQQTNTEAFF. CDR3 nucleotides: TGTGCCAGCAGCCAAGATCAACAGACGAACACTGAAGCTTTCTTT.

The chain uses TRBV24-1 and TRBJ2-3; 10 positions match TRBD2. This CDR3 comprises 17 residues. The V and J ends lost 2 bases and 4 bases, in that order; junction bases with no gene match: 8. Germline V gene data show CDR1 as KGHDR and CDR2 as SFDVKD. The CDR3 DNA reads TGTGCCACCAGTGATTACGGAGCGGGGGGGCGTCCAGATACGCAGTATTTT. This encodes CATSDYGAGGRPDTQYF.

The chain carries TRBV9 and TRBJ2-1, with 16 bases aligning to TRBD2. Trimming removed 3 bases from V and 2 bases from J; junction bases left unmatched: 8. The V gene's germline CDR1 is SGDLS and CDR2 YYNGEE. There are 19 residues in the CDR3. For the CDR3, the DNA is TGTGCCAGCAGCGCATACGGGACTAGCGGGGGGGCTACCTACAATGAGCAGTTCTTC. It yields the protein CASSAYGTSGGATYNEQFF.

The DNA of the CDR3 is TGTGCCAGCAGCCCCGGGACAGGGGTTGGGGCTTTCTTT. This codes for CASSPGTGVGAFF. The V and J genes are TRBV7-8 and TRBJ1-1; 10 bases fit TRBD1. V gave up 5 bases and J gave up 11 bases; unmatched junction bases: 8. Germline V lookup: CDR1 SGHVS, CDR2 FQNEAQ. The CDR3 has 13 amino acids. The full variable domain, completed using reference TRBV7-8 and TRBJ1-1, is GAGVSQSPRYKVAKRGQDVALRCDPISGHVSLFWYQQALGQGPEFLTYFQNEAQLDKSGLPSDRFFAERPEGSVSTLKIQRTQQEDSAVYLCASSPGTGVGAFFGQGTRLTVV.

The J gene is TRBJ1-2, the V gene TRBV7-9; the match to TRBD1 covers 7 bases. Germline assignment: CDR1 SEHNR and CDR2 FQNEAQ (reference sequence). V lost 8 bases to trimming and J lost 1 base; unmatched junction nucleotides: 7. This CDR3 is built from 14 residues. The CDR3: CASRYRGGNYGYTF. CDR3 sequence (DNA): TGTGCCAGCCGCTACAGGGGTGGTAACTATGGCTACACCTTC.

The chain employs TRBV30 and TRBJ1-1, with D possibly TRBD1 on 5 matching bases. The V gene lost 4 bases and the J gene lost 2 bases, with 11 bases spanning the gap. This CDR3 spans 13 amino acids. Germline loops: CDR1 GTSNPN, CDR2 SVGIG (reference sequence). The CDR3 DNA follows: TGTGCCTGGACCCGTGGGGGTAACACTGAAGCTTTCTTT. Its translation: CAWTRGGNTEAFF.

The chain employs TRBV10-3 and TRBJ2-3; 7 nucleotides agree with TRBD1. CDR1 is ENHRY and CDR2 is SYGVKD in the germline V gene. CDR3 length equals 15 residues. With V trimmed by 4 bases and J by 1 base, 5 bases remained unmatched. CDR3 DNA: TGTGCCATCAGTGTAGGGGACAGAGGCACAGATACGCAGTATTTT. It codes for CAISVGDRGTDTQYF.

The chain uses TRBV24-1 and TRBJ2-2; 11 nucleotides line up with TRBD1. Trimming took 5 bases from V and 5 from J; bases not matched to a gene: 9. This CDR3 region has 17 residues. Germline V gene lookup returns CDR1 KGHDR and CDR2 SFDVKD. Here the CDR3 DNA reads TGTGCCACCAGTGGCGCCCCGGGGACAGGGGGGACCGGGGAGCTGTTTTTT. It encodes CATSGAPGTGGTGELFF.

V is TRBV15 and J is TRBJ1-1, with 7 positions matching TRBD1. The CDR3 is made up of 19 amino acids. The J segment lost 3 bases and the V segment lost 1 base, leaving 17 bases of the junction unmatched. Germline loops: CDR1 LNHNV, CDR2 YYDKDF (reference sequence). This CDR3 is CATSRAPSHSGTVDTEAFF. In DNA, the CDR3 is TGTGCCACCAGCAGAGCGCCCAGTCACTCCGGGACAGTGGACACTGAAGCTTTCTTT.

This clone was seen only once. The chain has TRBV6-5 and TRBJ2-3, with D tentatively TRBD1 (5 bases). The CDR3 contains 14 residues. From germline, CDR1 is MNHEY and CDR2 SVGAGI. V was shortened by 2 bases and J by 8 bases, with 14 bases between the two germline ends. The CDR3 region has the DNA TGTGCCAGCAGTTACGCACCGCGCCAGGGTACGCAGTATTTT. The encoded protein is CASSYAPRQGTQYF.

J is TRBJ1-6 and V is TRBV27; possible D gene TRBD1, 5 bases. Per germline, CDR1 MNHEY and CDR2 SMNVEV (reference sequence). Trimming pared 6 bases from V and 2 bases from J, leaving 11 bases between. This CDR3 region has 15 residues. The CDR3 region is CASSGGGTYNSPLHF. The DNA of the CDR3 is TGTGCCAGCAGCGGGGGAGGGACCTATAATTCACCCCTCCACTTT.

The CDR3 sequence: CASSQDTGALYGYTF. Here the CDR3 DNA reads TGCGCCAGCAGCCAAGACACTGGTGCTCTCTATGGCTACACCTTC. The gene calls are TRBV4-1 and TRBJ1-2, with no clear D. This CDR3 contains 15 residues. V was pared by 0 bases and J by 4 bases, with 12 bases between. Germline values: CDR1 MGHRA, CDR2 YSYEKL.

A remark on this clone: This specimen includes other DNA sequences encoding the same CDR3. J is TRBJ1-1 and V is TRBV5-1; 7 bases are a match to TRBD1. Germline V gene lookup returns CDR1 SGHRS and CDR2 YFSETQ. J was trimmed by 2 bases and V by 2 bases; bases with no gene match: 3. The CDR3 spans 14 residues. CDR3 in DNA: TGCGCCAGCAGCTTAGGGACAGCCAACACTGAAGCTTTCTTT. Amino acids: CASSLGTANTEAFF. The full variable domain, its missing parts supplied by reference TRBV5-1 and TRBJ1-1, is KAGVTQTPRYLIKTRGQQVTLSCSPISGHRSVSWYQQTPGQGLQFLFEYFSETQRNKGNFPGRFSGRQFSNSRSEMNVSTLELGDSALYLCASSLGTANTEAFFGQGTRLTVV.

The chain employs TRBV10-3 and TRBJ1-2; the match to TRBD1 covers 7 bases. CDR3 length: 13 amino acids. The junction had 5 bases not matched to a gene; V was cut back by 6 bases and J by 4 bases. CDR1 and CDR2 (germline): ENHRY, SYGVKD. CDR3 protein: CAISAQGIYGYTF. The CDR3 DNA reads TGTGCCATCAGCGCACAGGGGATCTATGGCTACACCTTC.

This clone occurred once. The chain employs TRBV11-1 and TRBJ2-7; weak D call: TRBD2 (6 bases). The V end was cut by 6 bases, the J end by 4 bases, with 19 bases between. The CDR3 contains 15 residues. Germline loops: CDR1 SGHAT, CDR2 FQDESV (reference sequence). The CDR3 spells CASSPGGMEGYEQYF. Here the CDR3 DNA reads TGTGCCAGCAGTCCTGGTGGGATGGAGGGATACGAGCAGTACTTC. Full variable domain (missing parts from reference TRBV11-1 and TRBJ2-7): EAEVAQSPRYKITEKSQAVAFWCDPISGHATLYWYRQILGQGPELLVQFQDESVVDDSQLPKDRFSAERLKGVDSTLKIQPAELGDSAMYLCASSPGGMEGYEQYFGPGTRLTVT.

V usage is TRBV25-1 and J usage is TRBJ2-2; D unclear. The CDR3 has 15 amino acids. Germline CDR1 and CDR2: MGHDK and SYGVNS. V lost 3 bases and J 7 bases, leaving 15 bases between the germline ends. The CDR3 nucleotides are TGTGCCAGCAGTGATACCCCCCCCCTGGGCGGGGAGCTGTTTTTT. This codes for CASSDTPPLGGELFF.

This chain uses TRBV6-6 with TRBJ2-5; the D is unclear. The CDR3 is made up of 11 amino acids. Trimming left V 6 bases short and J 4 bases short, with 6 bases between. CDR1 is MNHNY, CDR2 SVGAGI, per germline (reference sequence). The CDR3 sequence is CASRDLETQYF. CDR3 nucleotide sequence: TGTGCCAGCAGAGACCTAGAGACCCAGTACTTC.

CDR3 residues: CASSEYHIANEQYF. The DNA for the CDR3 is TGTGCCAGCAGTGAATACCACATCGCCAACGAGCAGTACTTC. The chain combines TRBV6-1 with TRBJ2-7; D gene uncertain. The CDR3 totals 14 residues. Germline V gives CDR1 MNHNS, CDR2 SASEGT. Trimming removed 2 bases from V and 5 bases from J, with 13 bases in between.

This chain joins TRBV19 and TRBJ1-2; 8 positions agree with TRBD1. J lost 4 bases, V lost 6 bases, and 7 bases had no gene match. The CDR3 length is 14 residues. Germline CDR1 is LNHDA and CDR2 is SQIVND (reference sequence). The CDR3 loop is CASRTGQGSYGYTF. The CDR3 DNA reads as TGTGCCAGTAGAACTGGACAGGGCAGCTATGGCTACACCTTC.